This TCR beta chain was retrieved from a study of shared clonotypes between healthy human individuals (dated by TCRdb to 2019 to 2021). The study in broad terms: The cohort comprised two women and a few men aged 18 to 49 years. Per donor, three plates each were used for CD4 naive and CD4 memory, two for CD8 naive, and one for CD8 memory. The study deeply sequenced blood TCR repertoires of five healthy adults to estimate repertoire size and the extent of clonotype sharing between individuals. To increase sequencing depth and limit assay-specific biases, different laboratories used diverse techniques to prepare libraries and sequence TCR repertoires. Between about 0.8 and 9 billion PBMCs per donor were obtained by leukapheresis.

Turning to this clone: Its antigen has not been determined. No much larger clone exists at a distance of one base, and base qualities are not known.

Using the deep immunoSEQ assay, TCR CDR3 regions were amplified from genomic DNA by multiplex PCR. For each cell subset, the extracted genomic DNA was distributed evenly across all wells of several immunoSEQ 96-well plates, and each plate served as one replicate. For sorted subsets, approximately 210 ng of genomic DNA, equivalent to around 29,000 T cell genomes, went into each replicate PCR. Purified libraries were quantified with a Qubit 3.0 fluorometer, sized on a Bioanalyzer 2100, and re-quantified with the KAPA Library Quantification kit. Every immunoSEQ 96-well plate was sequenced on a dedicated single-read 150-cycle Illumina NextSeq 550 flow cell. The authors processed their data as follows. Because the immunoSEQ output held only junctional sequences and lacked quality scores, the filtering could not match the filtering applied to full-length reads. To assign V/J genes and CDR3, sequences were annotated against IMGT germline references using PyIR, a Python wrapper for IgBLAST v1.9. Reads were removed for weak V/J assignments (E-value above 1e-6), missing CDR3, stop codons, out-of-frame junctions, or ambiguous translated residues. V3J clonotypes were defined as sequences sharing an identical inferred V gene, J gene, and CDR3 amino acid sequence. The percentage overlap between two repertoires was calculated by dividing the number of shared unique clonotypes by the size of the smaller repertoire. Repertoire richness was assessed with RTK rarefaction, the Chao1 estimator, and Recon v2.1 estimates of unobserved clonotypes. Generation probabilities for all TCRbeta clonotypes obtained by the gDNA method from a handful of donors were computed using OLGA. In its TCRdb copy, this immuneACCESS table keeps in-frame sequences only and misses some clones. Where compared with another copy, unresolved V genes explain less than half of these, and the others have no known cause. From that table come the V and J calls and clone size; the DNA was used to work out D and trimming. This sample is represented by around 2,000,000 clones; approximately 94% of them were singletons. Approximately 1.2% of the sample belongs to the ten largest clones.

Broad study findings and their caveats: Pairwise subsampling led to the expectation that sequencing depth would affect the degree of clonotype sharing among donors. Only blood was sampled, and tissue TCR repertoires likely differ from those in blood. Naive subsets generally had larger estimated clonotype richness than memory subsets. Roughly 5% of naive CD4, 3.5% of naive CD8, about 2.1% of memory CD4, and approximately 0.4% of memory CD8 clonotypes were shared across a few donors. Rarefaction of sorted-subset datasets indicated incomplete sequencing despite the large sequencing depth. Higher generation probabilities were observed for clonotypes shared by all four sorted-subset donors than for non-shared clonotypes. The genetic and exposure-history diversity represented was limited by the small number of donors.

CD8 naive samples were obtained by positive selection for CCR7 among CD45RO-negative cells, yielding a CD45RA+CCR7+ population from which TemRA cells were excluded. The donors were healthy, HIV-negative adults with no recently reported acute infections or vaccinations. Every donor was a Caucasian adult residing in Nashville, Tennessee, USA. Blood was collected by leukapheresis, and PBMCs were isolated by Ficoll-Histopaque density gradient centrifugation and then cryopreserved in liquid nitrogen vapor phase. Analytical flow cytometry was used to check the purity and quantity of each magnetically sorted T cell population. From each sorted fraction, genomic DNA was isolated and quantified by UV absorbance on a Nanodrop 2000c. The TCR was taken from a man aged 18 to 29 in good health. The specimen sequenced was naive CD8+ T cells sorted from blood. In light of the paper, this sample's cell subset or site label describes: CD45RA+CCR7+.

CDR3 sequence: CASSRDYPGNTGELFF. Here is the DNA: TGTGCCAGCAGCCGGGACTACCCGGGGAACACCGGGGAGCTGTTTTTT. The chain employs TRBV7-6 and TRBJ2-2; 7 middle bases align to TRBD2. For CDR1 and CDR2, the germline V gene lists SGHVS and FNYEAQ. V is cut back by 5 bases and J by 1 base, with 7 bases in the junction unmatched. Spanning cysteine to phenylalanine, the CDR3 consists of 16 amino acids. The CDR3 DNA has 48 bases and is translated from base 1. With all but the CDR3 taken from the reference TRBV7-6 and TRBJ2-2 genes, the full variable domain is: GAGVSQSPRYKVTKRGQDVALRCDPISGHVSLYWYRQALGQGPEFLTYFNYEAQQDKSGLPNDRFSAERPEGSISTLTIQRTEQRDSAMYRCASSRDYPGNTGELFFGEGSRLTVL.